This entry features one T cell receptor beta chain sequence. Its specificity is not known. The sample comes from a study of spatial heterogeneity in lung cancer. Study information: Samples came from about 72 TRACERx patients with untreated early-stage lung cancer. Sequencing of follow-up PBMC samples took place when they were available, at a median of approximately 25 months after resection. Points from the study as a whole: Ubiquitous expanded tumor TCRs appeared in blood more at resection than follow-up.

One entry per CDR3 protein, called by TCRdb with MiXCR from the 5' RACE reads. The sample lists under 150,000 distinct CDR3 sequences, less than 14% occurring once. Time point denoted: blood at routine non-recurrence follow-up after resection. The authors sequenced whole RNA from tumor, nontumor lung or frozen PBMC without sorting. Specimen: PBMCs, collected at follow-up. The TCR was taken from a female donor with early-stage non-small cell lung cancer.

CDR3 bases: TGTGCCAGCTCAACATACGGGCAAGAGACCCAGTACTTC. This gives the protein CASSTYGQETQYF. The rearrangement joins TRBV18 to TRBJ2-5; no firm D call. The CDR3 has 13 residues. The V and J ends lost 5 bases and 2 bases respectively, with 9 bases between them. CDR1 and CDR2 from the germline V gene are KGHSH and LQKENI.